This T cell receptor (beta chain) was profiled in a study of OX40 agonist ivuxolimab in advanced cancers. Measured with immunoSEQ multiplex PCR; TCRdb has only the in-frame clones, and not every one. The table includes some 70,000 clones, approximately 81% detected once. This CDR3 spans 14 amino acids. V lost 3 bases to trimming and J lost 0 bases, with 6 bases between them. The germline CDR1 and CDR2 sequences are SGHTA and FQGNSA. This TCR came from an adult with an advanced solid tumor such as melanoma, head and neck, liver or kidney cancer. Sequences were derived from CD4+ or CD8+ T cells sorted from blood, sampled in a trial of the OX40 agonist ivuxolimab. The chain has TRBV7-2 and TRBJ1-5; no reliable D call. The CDR3 nucleotides read TGTGCCAGCAGCTTCCGAAATAGCAATCAGCCCCAGCATTTT. It yields the protein CASSFRNSNQPQHF.